These 18 T cell receptor beta chains originate from one sample sequenced in a study of CD8+ T cells in alopecia areata. The authors extracted RNA and reverse transcribed it into cDNA as the sequencing template. Repertoires were generated with immunoSEQ multiplex PCR, while TCRdb's copy carries only in-frame clones and drops some. The sample holds approximately 180,000 clones, around 60% seen once. Sample: CD4+ T cells sorted from blood, taken at week 0. Every receptor here comes from a human donor with alopecia areata.

This clone occurred a few times. The rearrangement links TRBV29-1 to TRBJ2-3, with 9 nucleotides matching TRBD2. Losses at the gene ends were 3 bases for V and 0 bases for J; bases not matched to a gene: 4. The CDR3 is 15 residues long. Germline V gene sequence: CDR1 SQVTM, CDR2 ANQGSEA. Here the CDR3 DNA reads TGCAGCGTTGAGTCAGCGGGGGGTAGCACAGATACGCAGTATTTT. It encodes CSVESAGGSTDTQYF.

The genes are TRBV19 and TRBJ2-6; D ambiguous. CDR1 LNHDA and CDR2 SQIVND come from the germline V gene (reference sequence). The CDR3 runs 15 residues. V lost 2 bases, J lost 0 bases, and 5 bases lay in between. The CDR3 sequence is CASSISASGANVLTF. CDR3 sequence (DNA): TGTGCCAGTAGTATATCGGCCTCTGGGGCCAACGTCCTGACTTTC.

The chain is built from TRBV10-3 and TRBJ2-7, with 10 bases matching TRBD1. The CDR3 covers 14 residues. Germline CDR1 is ENHRY and CDR2 is SYGVKD. Trimming took 6 bases from V and 6 from J; bases not matched to a gene: 8. The CDR3 nucleotides read TGTGCCATCAGCGGACAGGGGGGTCGGGGCGAGCAGTACTTC. Translating gives CAISGQGGRGEQYF.

This clone has more than one count but fewer than ten. The V and J genes are TRBV5-1 and TRBJ2-5, with 7 bases that match TRBD2. The CDR3 runs to 14 residues. The V and J ends lost 3 bases and 3 bases, in that order; junction bases with no gene match: 5. Germline CDR1 reads SGHRS; CDR2 reads YFSETQ. CDR3 in DNA: TGCGCCAGCAGCTCACAGCTAGCGGAAGAGACCCAGTACTTC. Residues: CASSSQLAEETQYF.

The V and J genes are TRBV30 and TRBJ2-2; 9 bases match TRBD2. The trim removed 2 bases at V and 0 bases at J, leaving 10 bases unmatched. CDR3 size: 18 residues. Germline CDR1 is GTSNPN and CDR2 is SVGIG (reference sequence). The CDR3 region has the DNA TGTGCCTGGAGTCAACAAAGATTAGCGGGGGCGAACACCGGGGAGCTGTTTTTT. It encodes CAWSQQRLAGANTGELFF. The whole variable domain, remainder taken from reference TRBV30 and TRBJ2-2, is SQTIHQWPATLVQPVGSPLSLECTVEGTSNPNLYWYRQAAGRGLQLLFYSVGIGQISSEVPQNLSASRPQDRQFILSSKKLLLSDSGFYLCAWSQQRLAGANTGELFFGEGSRLTVL.

The rearrangement links TRBV6-6 to TRBJ2-2; 8 nucleotides agree with TRBD1. The trim removed 6 bases at V and 6 bases at J, leaving 9 bases unmatched. Germline assignment: CDR1 MNHNY and CDR2 SVGAGI (reference sequence). The CDR3 consists of 15 residues. CDR3: CASRPGQGPSGELFF. The CDR3 DNA follows: TGTGCCAGCAGACCAGGACAGGGTCCCTCCGGGGAGCTGTTTTTT.

The J gene is TRBJ1-2, the V gene TRBV18; TRBD1 aligns across 9 bases. V was pared by 3 bases and J by 4 bases, with 3 bases of the junction left unmatched. This CDR3 region has 14 residues. Germline-derived CDR1 and CDR2 are KGHSH and LQKENI. The CDR3 DNA reads as TGTGCCAGCTCACCGGGACAGGGACGCTATGGCTACACCTTC. Translating it yields CASSPGQGRYGYTF.

This clone was found a few times. The chain uses TRBV20-1 and TRBJ2-1; D remains unclear. V dropped 3 bases and J dropped 10 bases, with 10 bases sitting between them. In germline, CDR1 is DFQATT, CDR2 SNEGSKA (reference sequence). This CDR3 is built from 11 residues. CDR3 DNA: TGCAGTGCTAGCCCACAACTAGAGCAGTTCTTC. This encodes CSASPQLEQFF.

CDR3 protein: CSGGLPGHNEQFF. CDR3 bases: TGCAGCGGGGGACTCCCGGGGCACAATGAGCAGTTCTTC. The chain uses TRBV29-1 and TRBJ2-1; D is possibly TRBD2 (6 bases). Per the germline V gene, CDR1 is SQVTM and CDR2 is ANQGSEA. This CDR3 is 13 amino acids long. V shed 7 bases and J shed 5 bases, with 15 bases lying between them.

This sequence joins TRBV30 and TRBJ1-6, with TRBD1 as a possible D gene (5 bases). Germline V CDR1 and CDR2: GTSNPN, SVGIG (reference sequence). Between the trimmed V and J ends, which lost 5 bases and 7 bases, there was a span of 12 bases. The CDR3 loop spans 13 amino acids. In DNA form, the CDR3 reads TGTGCCTGGTCCCGACAGAACAATTCACCCCTCCACTTT. This codes for CAWSRQNNSPLHF.

The rearrangement uses TRBV6-1 and TRBJ1-2, with D tentatively TRBD1 (6 bases). This CDR3 has 14 residues. From germline, CDR1 is MNHNS and CDR2 SASEGT. Trimming took 6 bases from V and 4 from J, leaving 15 bases between them. CDR3 in amino acids: CASSPGVTGYGYTF. CDR3 nucleotides: TGTGCCAGCAGCCCAGGGGTCACGGGCTATGGCTACACCTTC.

The chain combines TRBV29-1 with TRBJ2-5; 8 bases agree with TRBD1. Per the germline V gene, CDR1 is SQVTM and CDR2 is ANQGSEA. The ends lost 6 bases at V and 4 bases at J; junction bases unmatched: 7. The CDR3 runs to 13 residues. The CDR3 protein is CSVLRDRRETQYF. CDR3 in DNA: TGCAGCGTCCTCCGGGACAGGAGAGAGACCCAGTACTTC.

V gene TRBV4-1 combines with J gene TRBJ2-7, with unresolved D. Germline V gives CDR1 MGHRA, CDR2 YSYEKL. Trimming stripped 0 bases from V and 7 bases from J, with 7 bases between. The CDR3 runs to 12 residues. CDR3 amino acids: CASSQEWQEQYF. CDR3 coding DNA: TGCGCCAGCAGCCAAGAGTGGCAGGAGCAGTACTTC.

The count of this clone is one. The gene calls are TRBV15 and TRBJ2-7; D may correspond to TRBD1 or TRBD2 (7 bases each). Trimming took 3 bases from V and 0 from J, leaving 12 bases between them. In germline, CDR1 is LNHNV, CDR2 YYDKDF (reference sequence). This CDR3 contains 15 residues. CDR3 region: CATSSQGGVSYEQYF. CDR3 nucleotides: TGTGCCACCAGCAGCCAGGGGGGGGTCTCCTACGAGCAGTACTTC.

This clone was detected many times. The V gene is TRBV11-2, the J gene TRBJ1-2, with D maybe TRBD1 (6 bases). Trimming shortened V by 0 bases and J by 5 bases, and 13 bases separated the two germline ends. This CDR3 has 15 amino acids. Germline V gene lookup returns CDR1 SGHAT and CDR2 FQNNGV. The CDR3 reads CASSLDPGAQYGYTF. The CDR3 nucleotides are TGTGCCAGCAGCTTAGACCCGGGGGCGCAATATGGCTACACCTTC.

V gene TRBV14 combines with J gene TRBJ2-5, with 9 nucleotides matching TRBD1. Losses at the gene ends were 2 bases for V and 5 bases for J; bases not matched to a gene: 3. This CDR3 comprises 14 residues. Germline CDR1 SGHDN, CDR2 FVKESK. The CDR3 is CASSQTGGWETQYF. CDR3 coding DNA: TGTGCCAGCAGCCAAACAGGGGGCTGGGAGACCCAGTACTTC. Combining the CDR3 with reference TRBV14 and TRBJ2-5 gives the whole variable domain EAGVTQFPSHSVIEKGQTVTLRCDPISGHDNLYWYRRVMGKEIKFLLHFVKESKQDESGMPNNRFLAERTGGTYSTLKVQPAELEDSGVYFCASSQTGGWETQYFGPGTRLLVL.

For this clone: The sample carries other DNA sequences with the same CDR3. J is TRBJ1-1 and V is TRBV5-1; 8 bases align to TRBD1. The CDR3 loop spans 15 amino acids. Germline-derived CDR1 and CDR2 are SGHRS and YFSETQ. With V trimmed by 1 base and J by 1 base, 3 bases remained unmatched. CDR3 sequence (DNA): TGCGCCAGCAGCTTGACCGGGACAGGGAACACTGAAGCTTTCTTT. It translates to CASSLTGTGNTEAFF. Full variable domain (rest looked up from reference TRBV5-1 and TRBJ1-1): KAGVTQTPRYLIKTRGQQVTLSCSPISGHRSVSWYQQTPGQGLQFLFEYFSETQRNKGNFPGRFSGRQFSNSRSEMNVSTLELGDSALYLCASSLTGTGNTEAFFGQGTRLTVV.

The chain couples TRBV25-1 to TRBJ2-1; 8 nucleotides line up with TRBD2. This CDR3 contains 14 residues. V trimming: 0 bases; J trimming: 9 bases; junction bases outside the gene matches: 4. CDR1 MGHDK and CDR2 SYGVNS come from the germline V gene. The chain's CDR3 is CASSEYGGAGEQFF. CDR3 bases: TGTGCCAGCAGTGAATACGGGGGGGCTGGTGAGCAGTTCTTC.